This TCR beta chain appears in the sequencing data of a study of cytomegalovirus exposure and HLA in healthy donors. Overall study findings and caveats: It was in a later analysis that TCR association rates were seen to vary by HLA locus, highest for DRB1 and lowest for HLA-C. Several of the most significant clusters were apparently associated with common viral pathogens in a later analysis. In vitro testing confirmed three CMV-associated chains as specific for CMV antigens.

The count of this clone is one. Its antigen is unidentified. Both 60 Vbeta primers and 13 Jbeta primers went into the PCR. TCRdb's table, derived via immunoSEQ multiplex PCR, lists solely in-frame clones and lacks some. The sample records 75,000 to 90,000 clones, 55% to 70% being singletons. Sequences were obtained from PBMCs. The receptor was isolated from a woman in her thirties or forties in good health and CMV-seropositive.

DNA for the CDR3: TGTGCCATCAGTGGAGTCGGGGAGGGGAATGGCTACACCTTC. It codes for CAISGVGEGNGYTF. The rearrangement links TRBV10-3 to TRBJ1-2, with D possibly matching TRBD1 (5 bases). The CDR3 is 14 residues long. CDR1 is ENHRY and CDR2 is SYGVKD in the germline V gene. V was trimmed by 4 bases and J by 6 bases, leaving 15 bases between them.